A single sample is the source of the 8 T cell receptor beta chains below, sequenced in a study of CD8 T cells in ankylosing spondylitis. TCRdb re-called the 5' RACE reads with MiXCR, one entry per CDR3 protein. The table lists roughly 120,000 distinct CDR3 sequences, approximately 13% of them singletons. The sample taken for sequencing was blood, either unsorted or a sorted T cell fraction (not recorded which). The receptors derive from a female donor with ankylosing spondylitis or in good health (not recorded which).

This clonotype was seen at least ten times. The J gene is TRBJ2-2, the V gene TRBV2; no reliable D call. This CDR3 is 14 amino acids long. Trimming stripped 6 bases from V and 4 bases from J, with 12 bases between. Germline CDR1 reads SNHLY; CDR2 reads FYNNEI. This CDR3 reads CASRALAATGELFF. CDR3 nucleotides: TGTGCCAGCAGGGCGCTGGCAGCCACCGGGGAGCTGTTTTTT.

This clonotype has a handful of counts. The chain recombines TRBV7-2 with TRBJ2-4; 14 nucleotides align to TRBD2. Germline V lookup: CDR1 SGHTA, CDR2 FQGNSA. V gave up 5 bases and J gave up 1 base; unmatched junction bases: 4. This CDR3 region has 17 residues. CDR3 nucleotide sequence: TGTGCCAGCAGCCCCAGGACTAGCGGGGGGGCCAAAAACATTCAGTACTTC. Its protein is CASSPRTSGGAKNIQYF.

This clonotype was seen many times. V is TRBV27 and J is TRBJ2-7; 11 bases are shared with TRBD1. CDR3 length: 14 amino acids. V trimming: 4 bases; J trimming: 5 bases; junction bases outside the gene matches: 4. Germline CDR1 and CDR2: MNHEY and SMNVEV (reference sequence). DNA of the CDR3: TGTGCCAGCAGTTACGGGACAGGGGGGAACGAGCAGTACTTC. Its translation: CASSYGTGGNEQYF.

This clonotype was found a few times. V and J are TRBV5-1 and TRBJ2-1; 7 nucleotides match TRBD2. CDR1 SGHRS and CDR2 YFSETQ come from the germline V gene. The CDR3 is 15 residues long. J was trimmed by 4 bases and V by 2 bases; bases with no gene match: 6. The chain's CDR3 is CASSFMASGYNEQFF. The CDR3 DNA sequence: TGCGCCAGCAGCTTTATGGCTAGCGGTTACAATGAGCAGTTCTTC.

In regard to this clonotype: A much larger clone differs from this one at a single base, so this may be a read error. V is TRBV5-1 and J is TRBJ2-3; D is unclear. There are 15 residues in the CDR3. CDR1 is SGHRS, CDR2 YFSETQ, per germline. Trimming cost V 3 bases and J 0 bases, with 11 bases left between them. CDR3 sequence reads: CASSWEGGSTDTQYF. The CDR3 nucleotides read TGCGCCAGCAGCTGGGAAGGCGGTAGCACAGATACGCAGTATTTT.

This clonotype was counted a few times. The chain links TRBV7-8 to TRBJ2-1, with TRBD1 identical over 9 bases. There are 14 residues in the CDR3. Germline V lookup: CDR1 SGHVS, CDR2 FQNEAQ. J lost 10 bases, V lost 2 bases, and 6 bases had no gene match. The DNA for the CDR3 is TGTGCCAGCAGCTTATTGGGACAGGGAGACGAGCAGTTCTTC. It is translated as CASSLLGQGDEQFF.

This clonotype occurred many times. The chain recombines TRBV2 with TRBJ2-5; D ambiguous. The CDR3 totals 14 residues. V was cut by 4 bases and J by 0 bases, with 9 bases left in between. Germline V gene data show CDR1 as SNHLY and CDR2 as FYNNEI. The CDR3 is CASSGSSYQETQYF. Written as DNA, the CDR3 is TGTGCCAGCAGTGGGAGCAGCTACCAAGAGACCCAGTACTTC.

This clonotype was recorded at least ten times. CDR3 nucleotide sequence: TGCAGCGTTGAAGAGGGGACTAGCGGGAGTTACAATGAGCAGTTCTTC. Encoded protein: CSVEEGTSGSYNEQFF. The chain uses TRBV29-1 and TRBJ2-1; 14 bases line up with TRBD2. V trimming: 0 bases; J trimming: 4 bases; junction bases outside the gene matches: 2. The CDR3 is 16 amino acids. Germline values: CDR1 SQVTM, CDR2 ANQGSEA.